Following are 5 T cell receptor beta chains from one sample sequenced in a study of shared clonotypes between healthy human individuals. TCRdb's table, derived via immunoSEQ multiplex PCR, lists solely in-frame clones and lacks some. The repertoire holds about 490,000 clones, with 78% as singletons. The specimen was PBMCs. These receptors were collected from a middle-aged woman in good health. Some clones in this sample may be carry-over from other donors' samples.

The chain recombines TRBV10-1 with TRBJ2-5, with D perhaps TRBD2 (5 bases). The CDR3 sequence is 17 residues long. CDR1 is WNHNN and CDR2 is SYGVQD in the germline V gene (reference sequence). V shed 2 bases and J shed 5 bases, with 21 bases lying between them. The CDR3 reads CASSEHPISSLGETQYF. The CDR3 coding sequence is TGCGCCAGCAGTGAGCACCCTATTTCTAGCCTAGGGGAGACCCAGTACTTC.

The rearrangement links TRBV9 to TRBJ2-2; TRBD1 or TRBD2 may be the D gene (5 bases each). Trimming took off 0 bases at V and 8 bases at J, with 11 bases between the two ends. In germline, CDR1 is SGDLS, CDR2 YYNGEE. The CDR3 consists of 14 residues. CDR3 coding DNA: TGTGCCAGCAGCGTAGTGGGGGATTTGGGGGAGCTGTTTTTT. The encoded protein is CASSVVGDLGELFF.

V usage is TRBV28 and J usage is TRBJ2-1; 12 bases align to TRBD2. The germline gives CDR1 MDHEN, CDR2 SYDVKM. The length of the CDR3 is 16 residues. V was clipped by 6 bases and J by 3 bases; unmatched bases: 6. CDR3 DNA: TGTGCCAGCAGGCCGACTAGCGGGAGAGACTACAATGAGCAGTTCTTC. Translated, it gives CASRPTSGRDYNEQFF.

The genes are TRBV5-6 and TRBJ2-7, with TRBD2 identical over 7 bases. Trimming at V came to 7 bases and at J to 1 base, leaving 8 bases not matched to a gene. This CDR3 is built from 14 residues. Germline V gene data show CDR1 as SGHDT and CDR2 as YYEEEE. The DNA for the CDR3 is TGTGCCAGCGGAGACGCTAGCGGATCCTACGAGCAGTACTTC. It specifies CASGDASGSYEQYF.

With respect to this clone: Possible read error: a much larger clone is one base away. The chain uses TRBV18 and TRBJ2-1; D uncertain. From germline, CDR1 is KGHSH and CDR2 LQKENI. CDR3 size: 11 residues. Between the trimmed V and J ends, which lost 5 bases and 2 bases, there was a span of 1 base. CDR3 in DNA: TGTGCCAGCTCAGCCTACAATGAGCAGTTCTTC. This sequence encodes CASSAYNEQFF.